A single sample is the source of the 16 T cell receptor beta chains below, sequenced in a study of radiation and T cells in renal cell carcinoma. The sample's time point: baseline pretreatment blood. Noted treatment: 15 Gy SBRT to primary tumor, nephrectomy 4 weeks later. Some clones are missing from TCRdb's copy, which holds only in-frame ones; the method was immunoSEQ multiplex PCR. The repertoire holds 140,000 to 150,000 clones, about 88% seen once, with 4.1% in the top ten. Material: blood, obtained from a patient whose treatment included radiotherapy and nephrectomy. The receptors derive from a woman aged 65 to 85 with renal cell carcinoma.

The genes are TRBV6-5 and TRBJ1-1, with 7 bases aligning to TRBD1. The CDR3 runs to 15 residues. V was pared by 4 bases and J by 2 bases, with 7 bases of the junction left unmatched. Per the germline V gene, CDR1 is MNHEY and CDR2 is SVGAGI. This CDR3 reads CASSSETGFNTEAFF. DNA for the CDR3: TGTGCCAGCAGTTCGGAGACAGGGTTCAACACTGAAGCTTTCTTT.

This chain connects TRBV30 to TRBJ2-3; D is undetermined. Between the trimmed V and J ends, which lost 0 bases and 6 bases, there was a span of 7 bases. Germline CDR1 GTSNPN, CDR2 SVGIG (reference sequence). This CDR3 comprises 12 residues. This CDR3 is CAWSVSQDTQYF. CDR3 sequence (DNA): TGTGCCTGGAGTGTGTCCCAGGATACGCAGTATTTT.

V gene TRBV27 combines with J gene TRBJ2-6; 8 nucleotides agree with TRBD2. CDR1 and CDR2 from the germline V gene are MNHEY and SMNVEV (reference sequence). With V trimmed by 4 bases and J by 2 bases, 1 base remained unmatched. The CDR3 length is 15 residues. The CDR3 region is CASSSGGAGANVLTF. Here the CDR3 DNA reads TGTGCCAGCAGTTCGGGGGGGGCTGGGGCCAACGTCCTGACTTTC.

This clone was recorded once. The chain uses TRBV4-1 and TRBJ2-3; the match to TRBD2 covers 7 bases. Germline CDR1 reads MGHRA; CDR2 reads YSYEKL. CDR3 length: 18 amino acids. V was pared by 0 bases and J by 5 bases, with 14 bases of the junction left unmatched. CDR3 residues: CASSQDYRGDHVGDTQYF. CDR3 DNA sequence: TGCGCCAGCAGCCAAGATTACCGGGGGGACCATGTCGGAGATACGCAGTATTTT.

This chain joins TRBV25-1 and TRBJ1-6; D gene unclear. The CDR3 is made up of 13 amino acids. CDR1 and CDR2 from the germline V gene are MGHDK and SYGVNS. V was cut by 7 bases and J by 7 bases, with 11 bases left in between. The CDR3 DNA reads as TGTGCCAGCACCTCAACTTCCAATTCACCCCTCCACTTT. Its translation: CASTSTSNSPLHF.

CDR3 nucleotide sequence: TGTGCCAGCAGTGACCGGCCAGGGAATGAGCAGTTCTTC. Residues: CASSDRPGNEQFF. The chain uses TRBV6-4 and TRBJ2-1, with D perhaps matching TRBD1 (5 bases). The CDR3 loop spans 13 amino acids. The germline V and J ends were trimmed by 2 bases and 7 bases, with 9 bases remaining between them. CDR1 is MRHNA and CDR2 is SNTAGT in the germline V gene.

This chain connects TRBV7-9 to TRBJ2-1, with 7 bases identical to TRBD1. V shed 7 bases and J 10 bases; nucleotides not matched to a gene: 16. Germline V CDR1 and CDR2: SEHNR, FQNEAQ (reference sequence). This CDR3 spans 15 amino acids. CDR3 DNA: TGTGCCAGCACCTCTGGACAGGTTCTCCTGAGGGAGCAGTTCTTC. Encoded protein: CASTSGQVLLREQFF.

CDR3: CASSQALGSTEAFF. In nucleotides, the CDR3 is TGCGCCAGCAGCCAAGCCCTGGGCAGCACTGAAGCTTTCTTT. The rearrangement links TRBV4-3 to TRBJ1-1, with unresolved D. Trimming pared 1 base from V and 4 bases from J, leaving 10 bases between. This CDR3 has 14 residues. Germline V gives CDR1 LGHNA, CDR2 YSLEER.

CDR3 loop: CASSSPPGTVYNEQFF. In DNA form, the CDR3 reads TGCGCCAGCAGCTCCCCCCCCGGGACAGTGTACAATGAGCAGTTCTTC. The chain carries TRBV5-1 and TRBJ2-1, with TRBD1 matching over 7 bases. The V segment lost 3 bases and the J segment 4 bases; nucleotides outside the gene matches: 10. The CDR3 has 16 amino acids. Germline lookup yields CDR1 SGHRS and CDR2 YFSETQ. Full variable domain (remainder filled in from reference TRBV5-1 and TRBJ2-1): KAGVTQTPRYLIKTRGQQVTLSCSPISGHRSVSWYQQTPGQGLQFLFEYFSETQRNKGNFPGRFSGRQFSNSRSEMNVSTLELGDSALYLCASSSPPGTVYNEQFFGPGTRLTVL.

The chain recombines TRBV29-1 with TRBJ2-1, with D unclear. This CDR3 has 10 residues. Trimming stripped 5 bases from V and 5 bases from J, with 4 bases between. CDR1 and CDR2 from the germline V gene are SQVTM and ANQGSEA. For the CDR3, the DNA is TGCAGCGTTTCCAACAATGAGCAGTTCTTC. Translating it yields CSVSNNEQFF.

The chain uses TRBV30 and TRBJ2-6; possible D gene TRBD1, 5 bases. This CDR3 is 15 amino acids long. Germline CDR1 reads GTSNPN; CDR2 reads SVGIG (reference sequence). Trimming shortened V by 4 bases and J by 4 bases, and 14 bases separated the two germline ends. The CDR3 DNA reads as TGTGCCTGGAATCCCCCAGGGTACGGGGCCAACGTCCTGACTTTC. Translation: CAWNPPGYGANVLTF.

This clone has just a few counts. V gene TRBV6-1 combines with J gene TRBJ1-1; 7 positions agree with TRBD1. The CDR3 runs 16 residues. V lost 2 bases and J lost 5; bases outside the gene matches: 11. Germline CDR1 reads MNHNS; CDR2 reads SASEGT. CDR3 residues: CASSEQTGRGVTEAFF. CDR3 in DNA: TGTGCCAGCAGTGAACAGACAGGGCGGGGAGTTACTGAAGCTTTCTTT.

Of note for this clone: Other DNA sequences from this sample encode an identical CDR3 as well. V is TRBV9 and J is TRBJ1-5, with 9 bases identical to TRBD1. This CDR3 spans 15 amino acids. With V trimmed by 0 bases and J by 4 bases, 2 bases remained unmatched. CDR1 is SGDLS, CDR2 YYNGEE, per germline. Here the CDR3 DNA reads TGTGCCAGCAGCGTAGACGGACAGGGGAATCAGCCCCAGCATTTT. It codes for CASSVDGQGNQPQHF.

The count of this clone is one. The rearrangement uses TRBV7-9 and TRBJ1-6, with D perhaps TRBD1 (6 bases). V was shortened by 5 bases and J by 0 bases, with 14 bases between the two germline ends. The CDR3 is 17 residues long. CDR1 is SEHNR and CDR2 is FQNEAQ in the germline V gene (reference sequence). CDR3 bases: TGTGCCAGCAGCCTAGGGGCAGGGGCCTCCTATAATTCACCCCTCCACTTT. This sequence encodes CASSLGAGASYNSPLHF. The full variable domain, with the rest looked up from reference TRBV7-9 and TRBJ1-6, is DTGVSQNPRHKITKRGQNVTFRCDPISEHNRLYWYRQTLGQGPEFLTYFQNEAQLEKSRLLSDRFSAERPKGSFSTLEIQRTEQGDSAMYLCASSLGAGASYNSPLHFGNGTRLTVT.

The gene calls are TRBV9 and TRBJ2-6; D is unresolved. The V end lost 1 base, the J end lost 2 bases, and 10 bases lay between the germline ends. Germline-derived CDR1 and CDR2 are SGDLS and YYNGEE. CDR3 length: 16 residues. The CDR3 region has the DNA TGTGCCAGCAGCGTAAGAAGGGATACTGGGGCCAACGTCCTGACTTTC. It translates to CASSVRRDTGANVLTF.

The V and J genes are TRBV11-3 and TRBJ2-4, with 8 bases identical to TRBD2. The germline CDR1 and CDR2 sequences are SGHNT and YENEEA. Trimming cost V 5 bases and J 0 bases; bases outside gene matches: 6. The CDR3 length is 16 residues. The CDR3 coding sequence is TGTGCCAGCAGCCACGGGCGGGGGGTAGCCAAAAACATTCAGTACTTC. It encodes CASSHGRGVAKNIQYF.